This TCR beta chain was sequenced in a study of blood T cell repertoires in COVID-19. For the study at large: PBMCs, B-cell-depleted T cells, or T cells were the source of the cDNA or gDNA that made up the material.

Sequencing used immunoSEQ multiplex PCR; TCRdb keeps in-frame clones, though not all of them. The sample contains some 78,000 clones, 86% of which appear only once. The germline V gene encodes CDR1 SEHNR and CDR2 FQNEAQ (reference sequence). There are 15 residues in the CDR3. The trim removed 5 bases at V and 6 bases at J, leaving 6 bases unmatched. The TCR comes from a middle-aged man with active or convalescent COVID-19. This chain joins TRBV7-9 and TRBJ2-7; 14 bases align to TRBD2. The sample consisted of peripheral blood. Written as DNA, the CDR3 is TGTGCCAGCAGCGATAAGGGACTAGCGGGAGCCGAGCAGTACTTC. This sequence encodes CASSDKGLAGAEQYF.